This TCR beta chain was found in a study of cytomegalovirus exposure and HLA in healthy donors. Broader study findings: In an earlier analysis, in roughly 580 donors, most V segments appeared productive either ~90% or ~30% of the time.

By sample share, this clone is large. Antigen unknown. Primers: 60 Vbeta forward and 13 Jbeta reverse. Only in-frame clones appear in the TCRdb table, and some are missing; sequencing was by immunoSEQ multiplex PCR. Among 97,000 or so clones, around 60% were seen once, and the ten largest hold less than 5%. The donors, nominally healthy at sampling, likely had unrecorded immune exposures. Recording of this donor's CMV serostatus was not done. Germline V gives CDR1 SEHNR, CDR2 FQNEAQ (reference sequence). The CDR3 extends over 15 amino acids. The germline V and J ends were trimmed by 5 bases and 1 base, with 14 bases remaining between them.

The material sequenced was PBMCs. The source of this sequence is a human donor in good health. The chain uses TRBV7-9 and TRBJ1-2; D possibly corresponds to TRBD1 (6 bases). The CDR3 reads CASSGPRTDNYGYTF. The CDR3 region has the DNA TGTGCCAGCAGCGGTCCTAGGACAGATAACTATGGCTACACCTTC.